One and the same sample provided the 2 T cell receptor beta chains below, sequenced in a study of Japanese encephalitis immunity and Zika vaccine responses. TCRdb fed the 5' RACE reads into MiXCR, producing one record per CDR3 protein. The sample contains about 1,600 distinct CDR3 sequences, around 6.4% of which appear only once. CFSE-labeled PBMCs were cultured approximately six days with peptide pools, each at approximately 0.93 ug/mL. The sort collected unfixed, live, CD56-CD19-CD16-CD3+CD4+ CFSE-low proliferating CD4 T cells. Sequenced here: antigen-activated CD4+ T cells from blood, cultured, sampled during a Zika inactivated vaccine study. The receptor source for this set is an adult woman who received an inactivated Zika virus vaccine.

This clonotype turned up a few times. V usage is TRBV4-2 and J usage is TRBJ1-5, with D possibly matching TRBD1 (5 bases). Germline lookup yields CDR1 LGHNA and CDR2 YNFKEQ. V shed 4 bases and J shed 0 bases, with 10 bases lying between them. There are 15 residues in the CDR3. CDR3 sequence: CASSLMTDSNQPQHF. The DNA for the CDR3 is TGTGCCAGCAGCCTTATGACAGATAGCAATCAGCCCCAGCATTTT.

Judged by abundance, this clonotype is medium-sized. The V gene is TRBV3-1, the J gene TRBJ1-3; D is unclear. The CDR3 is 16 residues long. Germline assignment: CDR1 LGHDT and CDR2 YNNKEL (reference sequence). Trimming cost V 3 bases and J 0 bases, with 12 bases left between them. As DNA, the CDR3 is TGTGCCAGCAGCCAGGGCAGATTACGCTCTGGAAACACCATATATTTT. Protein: CASSQGRLRSGNTIYF.